This record covers a single T cell receptor beta chain. These data originate in a study of blood T cell repertoires in COVID-19. The wider study: Sites across the United States, Italy and Spain contributed samples from acute and convalescent COVID-19. From T cells, B-cell-depleted T cells, or PBMCs came the material, which was cDNA or gDNA.

The CDR3 length is 15 residues. Trimming took 8 bases from V and 3 from J; bases not matched to a gene: 13. Germline lookup yields CDR1 MNHEY and CDR2 SVGAGI. Assay: immunoSEQ multiplex PCR; the TCRdb copy retains only in-frame clones and omits some. The sample has approximately 260,000 clones, around four fifths seen once; the top ten hold 9.5% to 15%. The sample taken for sequencing was peripheral blood. The origin of this receptor is a woman aged 55-69 years with active or convalescent COVID-19. J is TRBJ2-7 and V is TRBV6-5, with TRBD2 matching 7 bases. The CDR3: CASQNGGRGGYEQYF. The CDR3 nucleotides are TGTGCCAGCCAAAACGGGGGGAGGGGAGGCTACGAGCAGTACTTC.